The 3 T cell receptor beta chains below all came from one sample that was sequenced in a study of blood T cell repertoires in COVID-19. TCRdb's copy holds only in-frame clones and misses some; the assay was immunoSEQ multiplex PCR. Seen here are tens of thousands of clones, around 80% observed once, and the top ten hold 9.5% to 15%. Specimen: peripheral blood. These receptors were obtained from a human donor in a cohort sampled during active COVID-19.

This sequence joins TRBV7-2 and TRBJ2-5; D perhaps matches TRBD1 (6 bases). Germline CDR1 reads SGHTA; CDR2 reads FQGNSA. Trimming left V 3 bases short and J 1 base short, with 15 bases between. The CDR3 contains 16 residues. The CDR3 is CASSFLPRGFQETQYF. The CDR3 coding sequence is TGTGCCAGCAGCTTCCTACCAAGGGGGTTCCAAGAGACCCAGTACTTC.

The rearrangement links TRBV18 to TRBJ2-1, with 9 bases that match TRBD1. Germline V gene lookup returns CDR1 KGHSH and CDR2 LQKENI. V lost 4 bases, J lost 9 bases, and 4 bases stayed unmatched. The CDR3 is 13 amino acids. The CDR3 region is CASSQKDRGEQFF. The CDR3 nucleotides are TGTGCCAGCTCACAAAAGGACAGGGGTGAGCAGTTCTTC.

This chain uses TRBV5-1 with TRBJ2-7, with TRBD2 matching over 8 bases. The junction had 6 bases not matched to a gene; V was cut back by 4 bases and J by 0 bases. CDR3 size: 15 residues. Germline V lookup: CDR1 SGHRS, CDR2 YFSETQ. This chain's CDR3 is CASSPLAGSSYEQYF. The CDR3 region has the DNA TGCGCCAGCAGCCCGCTAGCGGGTTCCTCCTACGAGCAGTACTTC.